Following are 17 T cell receptor beta chains from one sample sequenced in a study of T cell clones after liver transplantation. The protocol was immunoSEQ multiplex PCR, while the TCRdb copy is restricted to in-frame clones and leaves out a portion. The sample records 45,000 or so clones, 85% to 90% being singletons. This specimen consisted of CD4+ T cells from blood, obtained 24 months after liver transplant. All receptors derive from a human patient who received a liver transplant. Some T cells may be provided by the graft donor.

The chain uses TRBV13 and TRBJ1-5; TRBD1 might be the D (5 bases). The ends were cut back, 6 bases at V and 7 bases at J, with 13 bases in the middle. Germline values: CDR1 PRHDT, CDR2 FYEKMQ (reference sequence). The CDR3 contains 13 residues. The CDR3 region is CASSGGFGQPQHF. The DNA for the CDR3 is TGTGCCAGCAGTGGGGGATTCGGACAGCCCCAGCATTTT.

The CDR3 nucleotides are TGTGCCAGCTTCCTAACTTTGGACAGGGAAAACTACGATACGCAGTATTTT. Translation: CASFLTLDRENYDTQYF. The chain carries TRBV5-6 and TRBJ2-3, with 8 bases fitting TRBD1. This CDR3 has 17 residues. V trimming: 7 bases; J trimming: 6 bases; junction bases outside the gene matches: 19. The V gene's germline CDR1 is SGHDT and CDR2 YYEEEE. Complete variable domain (other parts from reference TRBV5-6 and TRBJ2-3): DAGVTQSPTHLIKTRGQQVTLRCSPKSGHDTVSWYQQALGQGPQFIFQYYEEEERQRGNFPDRFSGHQFPNYSSELNVNALLLGDSALYLCASFLTLDRENYDTQYFGPGTRLTVL.

The chain links TRBV6-1 to TRBJ1-6, with D possibly matching TRBD1 (5 bases). CDR1 is MNHNS, CDR2 SASEGT, per germline. This CDR3 has 14 residues. Trimming cost V 4 bases and J 9 bases, with 13 bases left between them. In nucleotides, the CDR3 is TGTGCCAGCAGTGTGGGGCAGGGAGTTTCACCCCTCCACTTT. Amino acid sequence: CASSVGQGVSPLHF.

The chain is built from TRBV2 and TRBJ2-2; TRBD1 is a possible D gene (6 bases). With 4 bases removed from V and 7 bases from J, the gap between germline ends came to 13 bases. CDR1 is SNHLY, CDR2 FYNNEI, per germline. This CDR3 has 14 residues. DNA for the CDR3: TGTGCCAGCAGTGTATCCAGGGGCCGCGGGGAGCTGTTTTTT. Residues: CASSVSRGRGELFF.

The CDR3 here is CASSLDTPNTEAFF. The CDR3, as DNA: TGCGCCAGCAGCTTGGACACCCCGAACACTGAAGCTTTCTTT. This chain connects TRBV5-1 to TRBJ1-1; D is unclear. Trimming took off 0 bases at V and 1 base at J, with 7 bases between the two ends. This CDR3 has 14 residues. Germline CDR1 SGHRS, CDR2 YFSETQ.

The genes are TRBV4-3 and TRBJ2-2; a weak D match, TRBD2 (6 bases). The CDR3 length is 15 residues. Trimming took off 6 bases at V and 0 bases at J, with 11 bases between the two ends. Germline-derived CDR1 and CDR2 are LGHNA and YSLEER. The CDR3 DNA reads TGCGCCAGCAGTCGACTAGTCGCGAACACCGGGGAGCTGTTTTTT. Translating gives CASSRLVANTGELFF.

This clone was observed a handful of times. The chain couples TRBV11-2 to TRBJ2-4, with TRBD1 matching over 7 bases. The CDR3 is 14 amino acids. The germline V gene has CDR1 SGHAT and CDR2 FQNNGV. V gave up 5 bases and J gave up 1 base; unmatched junction bases: 2. Written as DNA, the CDR3 is TGTGCCAGCAGCCTGGGACAGGCCAAAAACATTCAGTACTTC. Its translation: CASSLGQAKNIQYF.

A single count supports this clone. This chain joins TRBV5-4 and TRBJ1-3, with D perhaps TRBD1 (5 bases). The V end was cut by 0 bases, the J end by 0 bases, with 10 bases between. The germline V gene encodes CDR1 SGHNT and CDR2 YYREEE (reference sequence). This CDR3 is built from 16 residues. The CDR3 region is CASSLAGVYSGNTIYF. In nucleotides, the CDR3 is TGTGCCAGCAGCTTGGCGGGGGTCTACTCTGGAAACACCATATATTTT.

J is TRBJ2-1 and V is TRBV4-1, with 10 bases identical to TRBD1. Losses at the gene ends were 5 bases for V and 1 base for J; bases not matched to a gene: 8. CDR3 length: 17 amino acids. Looked up from germline, CDR1 is MGHRA and CDR2 is YSYEKL. CDR3 in DNA: TGCGCCAGCAGCGTTGGACCGGGACAGGGGTCCTACAATGAGCAGTTCTTC. It yields the protein CASSVGPGQGSYNEQFF.

This chain links TRBV28 with TRBJ2-6; D is unclear. Germline CDR1 is MDHEN and CDR2 is SYDVKM. The CDR3 covers 12 residues. Trimming removed 4 bases from V and 2 bases from J, with 0 bases in between. The CDR3, as DNA: TGTGCCAGCAGTTCTGGGGCCAACGTCCTGACTTTC. Its translation is CASSSGANVLTF.

The chain has TRBV2 and TRBJ2-1; 14 bases line up with TRBD2. The CDR3 is 16 residues long. Germline-derived CDR1 and CDR2 are SNHLY and FYNNEI. Germline trimming cut 6 bases from V and 5 bases from J; bases unmatched to any gene: 6. For the CDR3, the DNA is TGTGCCAGCAGGAAGGGACTAGCGGGAGCGAACAATGAGCAGTTCTTC. Translated: CASRKGLAGANNEQFF.

The rearrangement uses TRBV7-2 and TRBJ2-5; D tentatively fits TRBD1 or TRBD2 (7 bases each). V was shortened by 7 bases and J by 4 bases, with 13 bases between the two germline ends. Per germline, CDR1 SGHTA and CDR2 FQGNSA. The CDR3 loop spans 13 amino acids. CDR3 bases: TGTGCCAGCACCCAGGGGGGGGTAGAGACCCAGTACTTC. Residues: CASTQGGVETQYF.

The chain is built from TRBV4-2 and TRBJ2-1; 10 nucleotides agree with TRBD1. The V gene end was trimmed by 0 bases and the J gene end by 5 bases; junction bases not matched to a gene: 1. The germline V gene has CDR1 LGHNA and CDR2 YNFKEQ. This CDR3 is built from 15 residues. CDR3 sequence: CASSQEGQGNNEQFF. The CDR3 nucleotides read TGTGCCAGCAGCCAAGAGGGACAGGGGAACAATGAGCAGTTCTTC.

V gene TRBV5-6 combines with J gene TRBJ1-1; 7 bases align to TRBD1. Germline V gene lookup returns CDR1 SGHDT and CDR2 YYEEEE. V lost 0 bases, J lost 1 base, and 3 bases stayed unmatched. This CDR3 is 15 amino acids long. The CDR3 DNA reads as TGTGCCAGCAGCTTGGAAGGGGGCTCGAACACTGAAGCTTTCTTT. Its translation is CASSLEGGSNTEAFF.

The V and J genes are TRBV7-9 and TRBJ2-7, with D tentatively TRBD1 (6 bases). The CDR3 covers 16 residues. The V gene's germline CDR1 is SEHNR and CDR2 FQNEAQ (reference sequence). Trimming stripped 2 bases from V and 1 base from J, with 15 bases between. The DNA of the CDR3 is TGTGCCAGCAGCTTACCCAGGACAGTGTTTTCCTACGAGCAGTACTTC. The encoded protein is CASSLPRTVFSYEQYF.

The chain has TRBV6-1 and TRBJ2-5, with 9 bases matching TRBD2. The V gene end was trimmed by 0 bases and the J gene end by 2 bases; junction bases not matched to a gene: 7. This CDR3 is 17 amino acids long. The germline V gene encodes CDR1 MNHNS and CDR2 SASEGT. CDR3 coding DNA: TGTGCCAGCAGTGAAGCGAGGCTAGCGGGACTTCAAGAGACCCAGTACTTC. Translated: CASSEARLAGLQETQYF.

This clone was seen a handful of times. The chain couples TRBV11-3 to TRBJ2-5, with TRBD2 matching over 8 bases. CDR1 SGHNT and CDR2 YENEEA come from the germline V gene. The V segment lost 1 base and the J segment 5 bases; nucleotides outside the gene matches: 3. There are 14 residues in the CDR3. CDR3 nucleotide sequence: TGTGCCAGCAGCTTAGGAGCGGGAGTGGAGACCCAGTACTTC. This sequence encodes CASSLGAGVETQYF.